This TCR beta chain was found in a study of T cells in Graves' hyperthyroidism and ophthalmopathy. In germline, CDR1 is SGDLS, CDR2 YYNGEE. V was cut by 4 bases and J by 0 bases, with 11 bases left in between. This CDR3 has 16 residues. This clonotype has more than one count but fewer than ten. The antigen remains unidentified. TCR beta CDR3 sequences were amplified from RNA transcripts. First-round RT-PCR with HTBI primers amplified the TCR CDR3 region. TCRdb re-derived calls from the multiplex PCR reads in MiXCR, one entry per CDR3 protein. The sample consists of about 600,000 distinct CDR3 sequences, approximately 15% of them appearing once. Each person with ophthalmopathy scored at least 3 on the Clinical Activity Score, reached NOSPECS grade 4 or higher, and had been ill under 3 months. Patients showing uncontrolled infection, other autoimmune disease, pregnancy or lactation were ineligible. Thyroid ultrasound and orbital computed tomography, with clinical symptoms and serum thyroxine and TRAb, informed diagnoses.

Overall study results and limits: Ophthalmopathy was distinguished from stable hyperthyroidism by 13 V-J signatures.

The chain combines TRBV9 with TRBJ2-6; D gene ambiguous. The TCR was taken from a woman aged 18-29 years with Graves' ophthalmopathy. Sequences were obtained from blood. CDR3 in amino acids: CASSPRAGSGANVLTF. For the CDR3, the DNA is TGTGCCAGCAGCCCTCGGGCAGGCTCTGGGGCCAACGTCCTGACTTTC. The full variable domain, rest sourced from reference TRBV9 and TRBJ2-6, is DSGVTQTPKHLITATGQRVTLRCSPRSGDLSVYWYQQSLDQGLQFLIQYYNGEERAKGNILERFSAQQFPDLHSELNLSSLELGDSALYFCASSPRAGSGANVLTFGAGSRLTVL.